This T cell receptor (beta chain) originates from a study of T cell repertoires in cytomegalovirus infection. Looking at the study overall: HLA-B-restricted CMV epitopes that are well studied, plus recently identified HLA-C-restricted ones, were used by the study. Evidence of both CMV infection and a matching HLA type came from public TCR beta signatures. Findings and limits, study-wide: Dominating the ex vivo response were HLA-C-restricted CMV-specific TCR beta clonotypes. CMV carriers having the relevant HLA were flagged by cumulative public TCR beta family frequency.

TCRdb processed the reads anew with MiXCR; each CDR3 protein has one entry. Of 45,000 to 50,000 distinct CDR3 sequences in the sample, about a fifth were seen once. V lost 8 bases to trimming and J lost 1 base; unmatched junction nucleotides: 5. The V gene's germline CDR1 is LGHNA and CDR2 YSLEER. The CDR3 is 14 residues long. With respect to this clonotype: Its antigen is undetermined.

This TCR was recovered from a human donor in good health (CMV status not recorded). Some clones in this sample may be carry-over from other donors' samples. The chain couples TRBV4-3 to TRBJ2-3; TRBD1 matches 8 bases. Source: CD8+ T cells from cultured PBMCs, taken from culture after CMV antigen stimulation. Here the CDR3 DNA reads TGCGCCAGCGGACAGGGAACGGGCACAGATACGCAGTATTTT. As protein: CASGQGTGTDTQYF.